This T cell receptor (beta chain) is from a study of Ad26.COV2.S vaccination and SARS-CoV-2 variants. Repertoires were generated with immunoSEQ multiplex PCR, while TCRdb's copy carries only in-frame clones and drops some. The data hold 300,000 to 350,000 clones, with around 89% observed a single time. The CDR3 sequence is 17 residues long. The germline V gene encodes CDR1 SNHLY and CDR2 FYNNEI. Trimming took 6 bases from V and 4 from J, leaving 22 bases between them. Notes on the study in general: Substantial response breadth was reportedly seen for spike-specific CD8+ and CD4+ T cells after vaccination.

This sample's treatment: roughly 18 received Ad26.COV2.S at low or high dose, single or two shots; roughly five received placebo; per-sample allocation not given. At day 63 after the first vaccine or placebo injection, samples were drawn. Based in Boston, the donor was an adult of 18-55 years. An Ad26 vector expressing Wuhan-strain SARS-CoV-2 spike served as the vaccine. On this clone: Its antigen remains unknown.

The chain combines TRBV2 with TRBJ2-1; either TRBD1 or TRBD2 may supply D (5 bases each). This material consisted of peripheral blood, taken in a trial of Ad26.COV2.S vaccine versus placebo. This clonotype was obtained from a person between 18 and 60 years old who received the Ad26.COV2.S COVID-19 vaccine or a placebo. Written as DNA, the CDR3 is TGTGCCAGCAGGGCCCTGTGGAAGAGAGGGGTTTACAATGAGCAGTTCTTC. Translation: CASRALWKRGVYNEQFF.